Listed below are T cell receptor beta chains from one sample, sequenced in a study of identical twins. Each CDR3 protein gets one entry after TCRdb re-called the 5' RACE reads with MiXCR. The sample has approximately 690,000 distinct CDR3 sequences; approximately 6% are singletons. The sequenced sample consisted of naive T cells sorted from blood. These receptors originate from a young man in good health. Each CDR3 is given with its conserved first and last residue. A D gene is named only where the DNA matches it firmly. Size is stated for part of the rows, as once, few or many counts, or as a class when the clone is expanded.

D gene | J gene | V gene | clone size | CDR3 DNA | CDR3 protein
- | TRBJ2-5 | TRBV29-1 | many | TGCAGCGTTACAGCCGGACGGGCTCAAGAGACCCAGTACTTC | CSVTAGRAQETQYF
- | TRBJ1-1 | TRBV12-3/TRBV12-4 | many | TGTGCCAGCAGTTTACGGGAGCCGAACACTGAAGCTTTCTTT | CASSLREPNTEAFF
- | TRBJ1-2 | TRBV29-1 | few | TGCAGCGTTGACAGCGGTTCCGAGCCAAAGTATGGCTACACCTTC | CSVDSGSEPKYGYTF
- | TRBJ2-7 | TRBV11-1 | - | TGTGCCAGCAGCCAATATAGCGGCTACGAGCAGTACTTC | CASSQYSGYEQYF
- | TRBJ1-2 | TRBV10-2 | many | TGCGCCAGCAGTGATATGGGATCTCCCTATGGCTACACCTTC | CASSDMGSPYGYTF
- | TRBJ2-6 | TRBV12-3/TRBV12-4 | many | TGTGCCAGCAGTTTTGGCGGGGCCAACGTCCTGACTTTC | CASSFGGANVLTF
- | TRBJ1-1 | TRBV19 | - | TGTGCCAGTAGTATAGGGGGACGAAACACTGAAGCTTTCTTT | CASSIGGRNTEAFF
- | TRBJ2-1 | TRBV12-3/TRBV12-4 | - | TGTGCCAGCAGGGTAGGATGGGACATAAGTAATGAGCAGTTCTTC | CASRVGWDISNEQFF
- | TRBJ2-5 | TRBV6-1 | - | TGTGCCAGCAGTCTTAGGGAGCGTGAGACCCAGTACTTC | CASSLRERETQYF
TRBD1 | TRBJ2-5 | TRBV29-1 | few | TGCAGCGCCTACCGGGACAGGGAGGAGACCCAGTACTTC | CSAYRDREETQYF
- | TRBJ1-1 | TRBV5-1 | many | TGCGCCAGCAGCTTGGACCCCCCCGCTGAAGCTTTCTTT | CASSLDPPAEAFF
- | TRBJ1-5 | TRBV27 | many | TGTGCCAGCAGTTTTCAGGGATATAGCAATCAGCCCCAGCATTTT | CASSFQGYSNQPQHF
TRBD2 | TRBJ2-7 | TRBV6-1 | many | TGTGCCAGCACATCAGCGGGACTCCACCACGAGCAGTACTTC | CASTSAGLHHEQYF
- | TRBJ2-1 | TRBV28 | many | TGTGCCAGCAGCGATAACTTTGAGCAGTTCTTC | CASSDNFEQFF
- | TRBJ1-3 | TRBV29-1 | - | TGCAGCGCTATCAGGGACATCTCTGGAAACACCATATATTTT | CSAIRDISGNTIYF
- | TRBJ2-1 | TRBV6-5 | - | TGTGCCAGCAGTTACCAGGGGGGCGGGAGCCACTCCTACAATGAGCAGTTCTTC | CASSYQGGGSHSYNEQFF
TRBD2 | TRBJ2-3 | TRBV7-3 | few | TGTGCCAGCAGCTTAACGGCCGCACTAGCGGGAGGTCACCCGCAGTATTTT | CASSLTAALAGGHPQYF
TRBD2 | TRBJ2-7 | TRBV6-1 | - | TGTGCCAGCAGCCCAACTAGCGACACCTATTACGAGCAGTACTTC | CASSPTSDTYYEQYF
- | TRBJ1-5 | TRBV12-3/TRBV12-4 | many | TGTGCCAGCAGCTGGGCCGGCAATCAGCCCCAGCATTTT | CASSWAGNQPQHF
- | TRBJ1-6 | TRBV11-3 | few | TGTGCCAGCGGGCAGGGTAATTCACCCCTCCACTTT | CASGQGNSPLHF
- | TRBJ2-4 | TRBV18 | few | TGTGCCAGCTCACCGACGATAGCCAAAAACATTCAGTACTTC | CASSPTIAKNIQYF
- | TRBJ2-7 | TRBV30 | few | TGTGCCTGGACGAATCGTGGGTACTACGAGCAGTACTTC | CAWTNRGYYEQYF
- | TRBJ1-2 | TRBV13 | many | TGTGCCAGCAGCTTACACGGGAGCGAAAGTCGTGGCTACACCTTC | CASSLHGSESRGYTF
TRBD2 | TRBJ2-5 | TRBV15 | few | TGTGCCACCAGCAGAGATCTGGCTAGCGGGAACAGACGGGCCGTGGCCCAGTACTTC | CATSRDLASGNRRAVAQYF
- | TRBJ1-1 | TRBV5-5 | - | TGTGCCAGCAGCCATCTAGGGGATGGGGGCACTGAAGCTTTCTTT | CASSHLGDGGTEAFF
- | TRBJ2-2 | TRBV15 | - | TGTGCCACCAGCAGAAAAGTTACCAGGGCCAACACCGGGGAGCTGTTTTTT | CATSRKVTRANTGELFF
- | TRBJ1-4 | TRBV20-1 | many | TGCAGTGCTAGACCACCCCAAAGATGGAGGATTCCAACTAATGAAAAACTGTTTTTT | CSARPPQRWRIPTNEKLFF
- | TRBJ2-1 | TRBV10-3 | - | TGTGCCATCAGTGAGTCGGGCGGAAGGATGGACACCTCCTACAATGAGCAGTTCTTC | CAISESGGRMDTSYNEQFF
TRBD1 | TRBJ2-5 | TRBV5-1 | - | TGCGCCAGCAGCCAGGGGACAGGGGGCTTCGGAGAGACCCAGTACTTC | CASSQGTGGFGETQYF
TRBD1 | TRBJ1-5 | TRBV12-3/TRBV12-4 | - | TGTGCCAGCAGTTTGGGGGGCAGGGGGTTTCAGCCCCAGCATTTT | CASSLGGRGFQPQHF
- | TRBJ2-7 | TRBV7-6 | few | TGTGCCAGCAGCTTTCATCGGGACGGTCCCTACGAGCAGTACTTC | CASSFHRDGPYEQYF
- | TRBJ1-1 | TRBV12-3/TRBV12-4 | many | TGTGCCAGCACCTCCCCCTTGAACACTGAAGCTTTCTTT | CASTSPLNTEAFF
- | TRBJ2-5 | TRBV7-9 | few | TGTGCCAGCAGCTTGAGGGACTCAGAGACCCAGTACTTC | CASSLRDSETQYF
TRBD2 | TRBJ2-1 | TRBV20-1 | many | TGCAGTGCTAGTAGGACTAGCGGGATCAATGAGCAGTTCTTC | CSASRTSGINEQFF
- | TRBJ2-5 | TRBV5-5 | - | TGTGCCAGCAACTTCGGCAGCCAAGAGACCCAGTACTTC | CASNFGSQETQYF
- | TRBJ2-3 | TRBV5-1 | few | TGCGCCAGCAGCGCAAAGAGCGTCGGAGGCACAGATACGCAGTATTTT | CASSAKSVGGTDTQYF
- | TRBJ2-7 | TRBV5-1 | many | TGCGCCAGCAGGCATTCCAGGGGACTTCACTACGAGCAGTACTTC | CASRHSRGLHYEQYF
TRBD1 | TRBJ2-1 | TRBV24-1 | - | TGTGCCACCAGTGATCACCGGGACAGCGGTGGCCATGAGCAGTTCTTC | CATSDHRDSGGHEQFF
- | TRBJ1-2 | TRBV5-1 | few | TGCGCCAGCAAACCGAGGCCCCAGGGCTATGGCTACACCTTC | CASKPRPQGYGYTF
- | TRBJ2-1 | TRBV20-1 | many | TGCAGTGCTGCACCCGGGACCTTCTACAATGAGCAGTTCTTC | CSAAPGTFYNEQFF
- | TRBJ2-3 | TRBV5-1 | few | TGCGCCAGCAGCTCCACAGTTGCCGATACGCAGTATTTT | CASSSTVADTQYF
- | TRBJ2-3 | TRBV7-3 | - | TGTGCCAGCAGCATCGCGGGGAGCGACACAGATACGCAGTATTTT | CASSIAGSDTDTQYF
- | TRBJ2-2 | TRBV12-3/TRBV12-4 | - | TGTGCCACCGCCCCTTTTTCGGGGAACGGCCGGGCCGGGGAGCTGTTTTTT | CATAPFSGNGRAGELFF
TRBD1 | TRBJ2-5 | TRBV7-2 | many | TGTGCCAGCAGCTCCGGGACAGGGGCCAGATATGGTACCCAGTACTTC | CASSSGTGARYGTQYF
TRBD2 | TRBJ2-7 | TRBV7-2 | few | TGTGCCAGCAGCTTGGTAGCGGGAGGGCCGAGTGAGCAGTACTTC | CASSLVAGGPSEQYF
TRBD2 | TRBJ2-4 | TRBV6-2/TRBV6-3 | few | TGTGCCAGCAACCCCACGGGAGGAACCAAAAACATTCAGTACTTC | CASNPTGGTKNIQYF
- | TRBJ2-1 | TRBV6-1 | many | TGTGCCAGCGAAGAAGGACCGTCAGGCTACAATGAGCAGTTCTTC | CASEEGPSGYNEQFF
- | TRBJ2-7 | TRBV5-1 | few | TGCGCCAGCGCCCCCATCGGGACACTTGACTACGAGCAGTACTTC | CASAPIGTLDYEQYF
TRBD2 | TRBJ2-3 | TRBV7-9 | few | TGTGCCATCGTGGGACTAGCGGGAGGGCCAATAGATACGCAGTATTTT | CAIVGLAGGPIDTQYF
- | TRBJ2-5 | TRBV15 | many | TGTGCCACCAGCAGAGAACAGTCGCAAGAGACCCAGTACTTC | CATSREQSQETQYF